The 29 T cell receptor beta chains below come from one sample, sequenced in a study of neurological immune-mediated disorders. TCRdb re-derived calls from the 5' RACE reads in MiXCR, one entry per CDR3 protein. There are 50,000 to 75,000 distinct CDR3 sequences in the sample; 10% to 15% occur only once, and 9.5% to 12% lies in the top ten. The source material was PBMCs. These receptors all come from a woman aged 60-75 years with HTLV-1-associated myelopathy (HAM/TSP).

This clonotype was counted many times. V usage is TRBV28 and J usage is TRBJ2-5; weak D call: TRBD1 (5 bases). The CDR3 length is 14 residues. V lost 5 bases, J lost 7 bases, and 17 bases lay in between. Looked up from germline, CDR1 is MDHEN and CDR2 is SYDVKM. The CDR3 is CASSPSRDGVTQYF. The CDR3 nucleotides are TGTGCCAGCAGTCCGTCCAGGGATGGGGTGACCCAGTACTTC.

This clonotype was recorded only once. A much larger clone differs by one base, so this may be a read error. The chain employs TRBV4-1 and TRBJ2-3; 10 bases are shared with TRBD2. The CDR3 runs to 14 residues. CDR1 is MGHRA and CDR2 is YSYEKL in the germline V gene. In DNA, the CDR3 is TGCGCCAGCACAGCGGGAGGGGGCGCAGATACGCCGTATTTT. Amino acid sequence: CASTAGGGADTPYF.

The chain is built from TRBV20-1 and TRBJ2-3; D may be TRBD2 (5 bases). CDR3 size: 14 residues. The germline V and J ends were trimmed by 5 bases and 3 bases, with 15 bases remaining between them. Germline CDR1 reads DFQATT; CDR2 reads SNEGSKA (reference sequence). CDR3 DNA sequence: TGCAGTGCTCCGGGGAAAGGGAGTACAGATACGCAGTATTTT. Translation gives CSAPGKGSTDTQYF.

A note on this clonotype: One end of the junction fails to match germline, which may point to a read error. This sequence joins TRBV20-1 and TRBJ2-1, with 12 bases fitting TRBD2. Germline V CDR1 and CDR2: DFQATT, SNEGSKA (reference sequence). The CDR3 covers 16 residues. In nucleotides, the CDR3 is TGCAGTGCTAGACCGACTAGCGGGAGTGATGGCGATGAGCAGTCCTTC. Protein: CSARPTSGSDGDEQSF.

This clonotype has a count of ten or more. The chain combines TRBV20-1 with TRBJ2-5, with TRBD1 as a possible D gene (6 bases). V lost 3 bases and J 2 bases, leaving 10 bases between the germline ends. Germline CDR1 is DFQATT and CDR2 is SNEGSKA (reference sequence). This CDR3 comprises 13 residues. CDR3 protein: CSASLGGQETQYF. In DNA form, the CDR3 reads TGCAGTGCTAGCCTAGGGGGACAAGAGACCCAGTACTTC.

This clonotype was detected ten times or more. The chain carries TRBV7-2 and TRBJ2-7, with 10 positions matching TRBD1. Germline V gives CDR1 SGHTA, CDR2 FQGNSA. CDR3 length equals 14 residues. J was trimmed by 3 bases and V by 3 bases; bases with no gene match: 2. The CDR3 DNA is TGTGCCAGCAGCTTGGACAGGGGGTACTACGAGCAGTACTTC. Its protein product is CASSLDRGYYEQYF.

This clonotype was picked up many times. This chain links TRBV20-1 with TRBJ1-4, with TRBD1 identical over 9 bases. J gave up 3 bases and V 3 bases, and 5 bases lay outside the gene matches. Germline loops: CDR1 DFQATT, CDR2 SNEGSKA (reference sequence). The CDR3 consists of 15 residues. CDR3 protein: CSARGQGNANEKLFF. DNA for the CDR3: TGCAGTGCTAGGGGACAGGGAAATGCTAATGAAAAACTGTTTTTT.

This clonotype was detected only once. The chain couples TRBV28 to TRBJ2-3, with D maybe TRBD2 (7 bases). The CDR3 consists of 16 residues. The V end lost 3 bases, the J end lost 6 bases, and 19 bases lay between the germline ends. Germline CDR1 and CDR2: MDHEN and SYDVKM. The CDR3 protein is CASSLFGAGEGDTQYF. The DNA of the CDR3 is TGTGCCAGCAGTTTGTTTGGTGCAGGGGAGGGGGATACGCAGTATTTT. Full variable domain (remainder filled in from reference TRBV28 and TRBJ2-3): DVKVTQSSRYLVKRTGEKVFLECVQDMDHENMFWYRQDPGLGLRLIYFSYDVKMKEKGDIPEGYSVSREKKERFSLILESASTNQTSMYLCASSLFGAGEGDTQYFGPGTRLTVL.

This clonotype was detected ten times or more. The DNA for the CDR3 is TGCAGTGCTCTTTTAGGACAGGGGGCCACCGGGGAGCTGTTTTTT. Translation gives CSALLGQGATGELFF. The V and J genes are TRBV20-1 and TRBJ2-2; TRBD1 matches 11 bases. Germline values: CDR1 DFQATT, CDR2 SNEGSKA (reference sequence). The CDR3 extends over 15 amino acids. V lost 5 bases and J lost 4; bases outside the gene matches: 6.

In its sample, this clonotype was seen many times. The rearrangement links TRBV5-6 to TRBJ2-3; perhaps TRBD2 as D (5 bases). V gave up 4 bases and J gave up 0 bases, with 12 bases separating them. Per the germline V gene, CDR1 is SGHDT and CDR2 is YYEEEE. The length of the CDR3 is 15 residues. The CDR3 is CASSPMTGSTDTQYF. The CDR3 bases are TGTGCCAGCAGCCCCATGACGGGGAGCACAGATACGCAGTATTTT.

In this sample, this clonotype turned up many times. This chain joins TRBV18 and TRBJ2-7; D may be TRBD1 (7 bases). The V and J ends lost 4 bases and 4 bases respectively, with 14 bases between them. This CDR3 has 14 residues. Per the germline V gene, CDR1 is KGHSH and CDR2 is LQKENI. In DNA, the CDR3 is TGTGCCAGCTCACTCTGGCCAGGGGGGTACGAGCAGTACTTC. Its translation: CASSLWPGGYEQYF.

This clonotype has a count of ten or more. V and J are TRBV9 and TRBJ2-5; 8 nucleotides agree with TRBD2. The germline CDR1 and CDR2 sequences are SGDLS and YYNGEE. V lost 3 bases to trimming and J lost 4 bases; unmatched junction nucleotides: 8. The CDR3 runs to 15 residues. CDR3 in DNA: TGTGCCAGCAGCGCTTCTAGCGGGCGGGGAGAGACCCAGTACTTC. Its translation is CASSASSGRGETQYF.

This clonotype has a count of ten or more. The chain joins TRBV4-1 to TRBJ1-5, with D hard to call. The germline V gene encodes CDR1 MGHRA and CDR2 YSYEKL. V lost 1 base and J lost 4, with 20 bases in between. There are 18 residues in the CDR3. CDR3 coding DNA: TGCGCCAGCAGCCAAGTTGGCGATCAACGACTAGGAAATCAGCCCCAGCATTTT. The encoded protein is CASSQVGDQRLGNQPQHF.

This clonotype was counted ten times or more. The CDR3 DNA follows: TGCGCCAGCAGCATAAATCCAGGGCCCTACGAGCAGTACTTC. Translation gives CASSINPGPYEQYF. This chain uses TRBV5-1 with TRBJ2-7; D may be TRBD1 (5 bases). Trimming shortened V by 4 bases and J by 2 bases, and 13 bases separated the two germline ends. Germline CDR1 reads SGHRS; CDR2 reads YFSETQ. The CDR3 is made up of 14 amino acids.

This clonotype was observed a few times. This chain links TRBV19 with TRBJ2-2; D possibly uses TRBD1 or TRBD2 (5 bases each). Germline V gives CDR1 LNHDA, CDR2 SQIVND (reference sequence). This CDR3 region has 14 residues. The V and J ends lost 7 bases and 11 bases respectively, with 20 bases between them. CDR3 nucleotides: TGTGCCAGTACCGGGACCCGGAGTGTCGGAGAGCTGTTTTTT. This translates into CASTGTRSVGELFF.

This clonotype was seen at least ten times. The CDR3, as DNA: TGCAGTGCTAGGGGCGGGGGCACAGATACGCAGTATTTT. Its protein product is CSARGGGTDTQYF. The chain recombines TRBV20-1 with TRBJ2-3, with D possibly TRBD2 on 6 matching bases. V lost 3 bases and J 1 base, leaving 8 bases between the germline ends. This CDR3 has 13 amino acids. Looked up from germline, CDR1 is DFQATT and CDR2 is SNEGSKA (reference sequence).

This clonotype was picked up many times. The V and J genes are TRBV12-3 or TRBV12-4 and TRBJ1-1; 8 nucleotides align to TRBD1. V trimming: 6 bases; J trimming: 1 base; junction bases outside the gene matches: 4. The CDR3 has 14 amino acids. This CDR3 reads CASSPGGPNTEAFF. The DNA for the CDR3 is TGTGCCAGCAGCCCAGGGGGCCCGAACACTGAAGCTTTCTTT.

This clonotype showed up many times. This chain connects TRBV6-1 to TRBJ2-1; 9 bases match TRBD1. J gave up 4 bases and V 8 bases, and 6 bases lay outside the gene matches. The CDR3 has 14 residues. Germline CDR1 reads MNHNS; CDR2 reads SASEGT. CDR3 region: CASGQGQGYNEQFF. CDR3 DNA sequence: TGTGCCAGCGGACAAGGACAGGGGTACAATGAGCAGTTCTTC.

The rearrangement joins TRBV18 to TRBJ2-1, with 11 nucleotides matching TRBD2. Germline V lookup: CDR1 KGHSH, CDR2 LQKENI. V shed 5 bases, J shed 4 bases, and the junction held 7 bases outside the gene matches. The CDR3 runs to 16 residues. DNA of the CDR3: TGTGCCAGCTCAGCCTTAGCGGGAGGGAAATACAATGAGCAGTTCTTC. Its protein product is CASSALAGGKYNEQFF.

The V and J genes are TRBV5-1 and TRBJ2-7; 8 nucleotides match TRBD1. V shed 5 bases, J shed 3 bases, and the junction held 7 bases outside the gene matches. The CDR3 spans 14 residues. Per the germline V gene, CDR1 is SGHRS and CDR2 is YFSETQ. CDR3 nucleotides: TGCGCCAGCAGAGACCCGGACAGGGACTACGAGCAGTACTTC. Translation: CASRDPDRDYEQYF. Full variable domain (missing parts from reference TRBV5-1 and TRBJ2-7): KAGVTQTPRYLIKTRGQQVTLSCSPISGHRSVSWYQQTPGQGLQFLFEYFSETQRNKGNFPGRFSGRQFSNSRSEMNVSTLELGDSALYLCASRDPDRDYEQYFGPGTRLTVT.

The table lists this clonotype with many counts. The J gene is TRBJ2-1, the V gene TRBV12-3 or TRBV12-4; 7 bases align to TRBD1. Trimming took 5 bases from V and 7 from J; bases not matched to a gene: 11. This CDR3 is 15 amino acids long. The CDR3 sequence: CASSPRQGRWNEQFF. CDR3 DNA: TGTGCCAGCAGTCCCCGACAGGGAAGGTGGAATGAGCAGTTCTTC.

This clonotype was recorded many times. The chain links TRBV20-1 to TRBJ2-7, with 9 bases aligning to TRBD2. The CDR3 extends over 13 amino acids. The germline CDR1 and CDR2 sequences are DFQATT and SNEGSKA (reference sequence). The trim removed 3 bases at V and 3 bases at J, leaving 3 bases unmatched. The CDR3 DNA reads TGCAGTGCTAGTGCTAGCGGGGTCTACGAGCAGTACTTC. This codes for CSASASGVYEQYF.

This clonotype was detected ten times or more. For the CDR3, the DNA is TGCGCCAGCACGTGGACAGGACGACCTGACACCGGGGAGCTGTTTTTT. Protein product: CASTWTGRPDTGELFF. The V and J genes are TRBV5-1 and TRBJ2-2, with TRBD1 identical over 7 bases. The junction had 11 bases not matched to a gene; V was cut back by 6 bases and J by 3 bases. The CDR3 totals 16 residues. CDR1 is SGHRS and CDR2 is YFSETQ in the germline V gene.

There are many counts of this clonotype. The chain links TRBV4-1 to TRBJ2-1, with 12 nucleotides matching TRBD2. Germline V lookup: CDR1 MGHRA, CDR2 YSYEKL. The junction had 3 bases not matched to a gene; V was cut back by 1 base and J by 8 bases. The length of the CDR3 is 15 residues. CDR3 amino acids: CASSQGLAGGYEQFF. The CDR3 DNA is TGCGCCAGCAGCCAAGGTCTAGCGGGAGGGTATGAGCAGTTCTTC.

Many counts were recorded for this clonotype. J is TRBJ2-1 and V is TRBV20-1, with 8 bases fitting TRBD2. J gave up 5 bases and V 7 bases, and 10 bases lay outside the gene matches. CDR3 length: 14 residues. Per germline, CDR1 DFQATT and CDR2 SNEGSKA (reference sequence). The CDR3 is CSGGREAGDNEQFF. The CDR3 DNA reads TGCAGTGGAGGTAGGGAAGCGGGAGACAATGAGCAGTTCTTC.

This clonotype was counted many times. The chain combines TRBV12-3 or TRBV12-4 with TRBJ2-2, with 14 nucleotides matching TRBD2. The CDR3 runs 16 residues. V was clipped by 7 bases and J by 9 bases; unmatched bases: 10. The DNA of the CDR3 is TGTGCCAGCACCAGATCCGGGACTAGCGGGAGTAGGGAGCTGTTTTTT. This sequence encodes CASTRSGTSGSRELFF.

This clonotype was observed at least ten times. The rearrangement joins TRBV20-1 to TRBJ1-3, with 7 bases identical to TRBD1. V was clipped by 6 bases and J by 0 bases; unmatched bases: 8. CDR1 and CDR2 (germline): DFQATT, SNEGSKA (reference sequence). The CDR3 extends over 15 amino acids. CDR3: CSARDSQSSGNTIYF. The CDR3 coding sequence is TGCAGTGCCCGGGACAGCCAATCCTCTGGAAACACCATATATTTT.

V and J are TRBV7-2 and TRBJ2-2, with D perhaps matching TRBD1 (6 bases). V was clipped by 6 bases and J by 5 bases, with 10 bases between them. This CDR3 is 13 amino acids long. Germline values: CDR1 SGHTA, CDR2 FQGNSA. In DNA form, the CDR3 reads TGTGCCAGCAGATATGACAGGACCGGGGAGCTGTTTTTT. Its protein product is CASRYDRTGELFF.

This clonotype occurred many times. This sequence joins TRBV28 and TRBJ2-7; 10 bases are shared with TRBD2. The V gene end was trimmed by 5 bases and the J gene end by 0 bases; junction bases not matched to a gene: 4. Germline CDR1 reads MDHEN; CDR2 reads SYDVKM. The CDR3 consists of 15 residues. The CDR3 protein is CASSLAGASSYEQYF. The CDR3 DNA is TGTGCCAGCAGTCTAGCGGGAGCGAGCTCCTACGAGCAGTACTTC.